Below, 22 T cell receptor beta chains from the same sample are listed, as sequenced in a study of vaccination and CD4 T cells after COVID-19. A single record per CDR3 protein comes from TCRdb applying MiXCR to the PCR reads. The data show about 33,000 distinct CDR3 sequences, more than 30% seen once. Specified time point: late sampling 161 to 241 days after vaccination in a few convalescent patients. This material consisted of CD4+ T cells from blood, taken about 7 months after SARS-CoV-2 vaccination. These receptors all stem from a human donor who had recovered from COVID-19.

CDR3 sequence: CATKPALGGNQPQHF. The CDR3 DNA reads TGTGCCACTAAGCCGGCCTTGGGTGGCAATCAGCCCCAGCATTTT. This rearrangement joins TRBV19 to TRBJ1-5; D not certain. Germline V gene data show CDR1 as LNHDA and CDR2 as SQIVND (reference sequence). The CDR3 has 15 residues. V lost 10 bases and J lost 2, with 18 bases in between.

This clonotype was observed a handful of times. The genes are TRBV28 and TRBJ2-3; 10 nucleotides agree with TRBD2. The CDR3 sequence is 18 residues long. Germline V gives CDR1 MDHEN, CDR2 SYDVKM. The V gene end was trimmed by 7 bases and the J gene end by 1 base; junction bases not matched to a gene: 14. DNA of the CDR3: TGTGCCAGCACAACTCTAGCGGGAGTTCAAGGAGGCACAGATACGCAGTATTTT. Encoded protein: CASTTLAGVQGGTDTQYF.

This clonotype was counted only a few times. V and J are TRBV29-1 and TRBJ2-7; D might be TRBD2 (6 bases). With 5 bases removed from V and 3 bases from J, the gap between germline ends came to 17 bases. Per germline, CDR1 SQVTM and CDR2 ANQGSEA. The CDR3 is made up of 14 amino acids. As DNA, the CDR3 is TGCAGCGTTAACCATAGCGGACCTAACTACGAGCAGTACTTC. It translates to CSVNHSGPNYEQYF.

As to this clonotype: One end of the junction varies from germline; a read error may be responsible. CDR3: CASSLTNNEQFF. For the CDR3, the DNA is TGTGCCAGCAGCCTAACAAACAATGAGCAGTTCTTC. The chain is built from TRBV7-3 and TRBJ2-1; unclear D gene. The germline CDR1 and CDR2 sequences are SGHTA and FQGTGA. The CDR3 consists of 12 residues.

This clonotype was counted between two and nine times. The V call is TRBV29-1, the J call TRBJ1-2; D is possibly TRBD1 (5 bases). The CDR3 covers 12 residues. The V gene lost 6 bases and the J gene lost 4 bases, with 12 bases spanning the gap. Germline V gene sequence: CDR1 SQVTM, CDR2 ANQGSEA. Written as DNA, the CDR3 is TGCAGCGTCCCCAGGGAAATCTATGGCTACACCTTC. This encodes CSVPREIYGYTF. Full variable domain (rest looked up from reference TRBV29-1 and TRBJ1-2): SAVISQKPSRDICQRGTSLTIQCQVDSQVTMMFWYRQQPGQSLTLIATANQGSEATYESGFVIDKFPISRPNLTFSTLTVSNMSPEDSSIYLCSVPREIYGYTFGSGTRLTVV.

The CDR3 DNA reads TGTGCCAGTAGTATATCCAGGGTCAACGAGCAGTACTTC. Translation: CASSISRVNEQYF. The chain joins TRBV19 to TRBJ2-7, with D tentatively TRBD1 (5 bases). The CDR3 has 13 residues. Germline-derived CDR1 and CDR2 are LNHDA and SQIVND (reference sequence). The V and J ends lost 2 bases and 5 bases respectively, with 10 bases between them. Complete variable domain (other parts from reference TRBV19 and TRBJ2-7): DGGITQSPKYLFRKEGQNVTLSCEQNLNHDAMYWYRQDPGQGLRLIYYSQIVNDFQKGDIAEGYSVSREKKESFPLTVTSAQKNPTAFYLCASSISRVNEQYFGPGTRLTVT.

This clonotype counts as medium-sized. V usage is TRBV20-1 and J usage is TRBJ1-2; 7 bases align to TRBD1. The CDR3 length is 15 residues. Germline values: CDR1 DFQATT, CDR2 SNEGSKA (reference sequence). V shed 3 bases and J 1 base; nucleotides not matched to a gene: 8. Here the CDR3 DNA reads TGCAGTGCTAGGGTCGTTGCAGGGGGTAACTATGGCTACACCTTC. This gives the protein CSARVVAGGNYGYTF.

This clonotype was counted between two and nine times. The chain couples TRBV20-1 to TRBJ2-7; 12 bases agree with TRBD2. CDR3 size: 16 residues. Germline lookup yields CDR1 DFQATT and CDR2 SNEGSKA (reference sequence). The trim removed 4 bases at V and 4 bases at J, leaving 11 bases unmatched. CDR3 DNA sequence: TGCAGTGCTAATCCCCGACTAGCGGGAGTAGGTTACGAGCAGTACTTC. It specifies CSANPRLAGVGYEQYF.

The CDR3 sequence: CASSLARDKRNNEQFF. The CDR3 bases are TGTGCCAGCAGCTTAGCCCGGGACAAACGGAACAATGAGCAGTTCTTC. The chain couples TRBV7-8 to TRBJ2-1; D might be TRBD1 (6 bases). Trimming took off 0 bases at V and 5 bases at J, with 14 bases between the two ends. CDR1 and CDR2 (germline): SGHVS, FQNEAQ. CDR3 length equals 16 residues.

This clonotype was counted at least ten times. CDR3 nucleotide sequence: TGCAGTGCTAGCGATACAGGGTTGGCTCAGCCCCAGCATTTT. It yields the protein CSASDTGLAQPQHF. This chain links TRBV20-1 with TRBJ1-5; D is perhaps TRBD1 (6 bases). From germline, CDR1 is DFQATT and CDR2 SNEGSKA (reference sequence). The CDR3 is 14 residues long. The V end was cut by 3 bases, the J end by 6 bases, with 15 bases between.

This chain uses TRBV27 with TRBJ1-1; D not certain. Trimming stripped 2 bases from V and 4 bases from J, with 14 bases between. Germline lookup yields CDR1 MNHEY and CDR2 SMNVEV (reference sequence). This CDR3 spans 15 amino acids. CDR3 bases: TGTGCCAGCAGTTTAGGTCGGGAGTGGGGCACTGAAGCTTTCTTT. It yields the protein CASSLGREWGTEAFF.

The chain combines TRBV6-1 with TRBJ1-2; 11 bases align to TRBD1. This CDR3 has 15 residues. Trimming removed 4 bases from V and 6 bases from J; junction bases left unmatched: 7. In germline, CDR1 is MNHNS, CDR2 SASEGT. The CDR3 DNA is TGTGCCAGCAGTGGGACAGGGGGCCATATAAATGGCTACACCTTC. This codes for CASSGTGGHINGYTF.

This clonotype was counted only a few times. The rearrangement uses TRBV27 and TRBJ2-5, with no clear D. Germline lookup yields CDR1 MNHEY and CDR2 SMNVEV (reference sequence). V was clipped by 4 bases and J by 0 bases, with 12 bases between them. The CDR3 is 15 amino acids. CDR3 amino acids: CASSSNWGNQETQYF. The CDR3 region has the DNA TGTGCCAGCAGTTCGAATTGGGGAAACCAAGAGACCCAGTACTTC.

This clonotype has only a few counts. DNA for the CDR3: TGTGCCAGCAGCTTAGAGTTTCCGGGGGACATTCAGTACTTC. Its protein is CASSLEFPGDIQYF. V is TRBV7-9 and J is TRBJ2-4, with D perhaps TRBD2 (6 bases). Germline CDR1 reads SEHNR; CDR2 reads FQNEAQ (reference sequence). The V and J ends lost 1 base and 8 bases respectively, with 12 bases between them. This CDR3 region has 14 residues.

This clonotype turned up a few times. The V call is TRBV20-1, the J call TRBJ2-7; 10 bases are a match to TRBD2. The V segment lost 0 bases and the J segment 7 bases; nucleotides outside the gene matches: 9. CDR3 length: 15 residues. Germline CDR1 DFQATT, CDR2 SNEGSKA (reference sequence). CDR3 nucleotide sequence: TGCAGTGCTAGAGACTACCTAGCGGGAGCGGGGGAGCAGTACTTC. Protein: CSARDYLAGAGEQYF.

The chain has TRBV6-1 and TRBJ1-1; D ambiguous. The CDR3 covers 13 residues. V dropped 3 bases and J dropped 0 bases, with 5 bases sitting between them. The V gene's germline CDR1 is MNHNS and CDR2 SASEGT. As DNA, the CDR3 is TGTGCCAGCAGTGATTCCCTGAACACTGAAGCTTTCTTT. Translation gives CASSDSLNTEAFF.

The chain recombines TRBV6-4 with TRBJ2-7; tentative D call: TRBD2 (5 bases). V gave up 4 bases and J gave up 5 bases, with 18 bases separating them. The V gene's germline CDR1 is MRHNA and CDR2 SNTAGT. The CDR3 contains 15 residues. The CDR3: CASSVRVEGGDEQYF. The DNA for the CDR3 is TGTGCCAGCAGTGTGAGGGTAGAGGGTGGGGACGAGCAGTACTTC.

This clonotype showed up just a few times. This chain links TRBV6-1 with TRBJ2-7; TRBD2 matches at 9 bases. Germline V gene data show CDR1 as MNHNS and CDR2 as SASEGT. V lost 6 bases, J lost 0 bases, and 6 bases stayed unmatched. The CDR3 covers 15 residues. CDR3 loop: CASRRTSENSYEQYF. The CDR3 bases are TGTGCCAGCAGACGGACTAGCGAGAACTCCTACGAGCAGTACTTC.

The rearrangement links TRBV27 to TRBJ2-3; D ambiguous. CDR3 size: 13 residues. Trimming removed 2 bases at V and 2 bases at J, with 5 bases between. The germline CDR1 and CDR2 sequences are MNHEY and SMNVEV (reference sequence). The CDR3 protein is CASSLGPTDTQYF. The CDR3 nucleotides read TGTGCCAGCAGTTTAGGACCCACAGATACGCAGTATTTT.

V is TRBV20-1 and J is TRBJ2-5; 7 bases are a match to TRBD2. CDR1 is DFQATT, CDR2 SNEGSKA, per germline (reference sequence). CDR3 length: 15 amino acids. V lost 1 base to trimming and J lost 4 bases; unmatched junction nucleotides: 9. The DNA for the CDR3 is TGCAGTGCTAGAGTGGGAGCGGGATCCCGAGAGACCCAGTACTTC. Protein sequence: CSARVGAGSRETQYF.

This clonotype is deemed medium-sized. V and J are TRBV7-2 and TRBJ1-2; no clear D gene. The germline gives CDR1 SGHTA, CDR2 FQGNSA. The CDR3 spans 12 residues. Trimming removed 2 bases at V and 4 bases at J, with 5 bases between. The CDR3 nucleotides read TGTGCCAGCAGCTTACAACGCTATGGCTACACCTTC. Protein sequence: CASSLQRYGYTF.

The rearrangement links TRBV14 to TRBJ1-5, with 7 bases fitting TRBD1. The CDR3 spans 15 residues. V was clipped by 4 bases and J by 3 bases; unmatched bases: 6. Germline V lookup: CDR1 SGHDN, CDR2 FVKESK. CDR3 sequence: CASSLGGTDNQPQHF. CDR3 DNA sequence: TGTGCCAGCAGCCTAGGTGGGACAGACAATCAGCCCCAGCATTTT. The whole variable domain, filled in from reference TRBV14 and TRBJ1-5, reads EAGVTQFPSHSVIEKGQTVTLRCDPISGHDNLYWYRRVMGKEIKFLLHFVKESKQDESGMPNNRFLAERTGGTYSTLKVQPAELEDSGVYFCASSLGGTDNQPQHFGDGTRLSIL.